The entry below describes one T cell receptor (beta chain). This specimen comes from a study of blood T cell repertoires in COVID-19. Study summary: Acute-phase and convalescent COVID-19 samples originated in the United States, Italy and Spain.

Original handling: Reference gene primer amplification in the assay estimated nucleated cell counts. Assay used: immunoSEQ multiplex PCR; TCRdb lists only in-frame clones, some missing. D and trimming come from the DNA, and the V and J calls and clone size come from that table. The table has 110,000 or so clones, 70% to 85% seen once. CDR1 SEHNR and CDR2 FQNEAQ come from the germline V gene (reference sequence). V lost 5 bases, J lost 0 bases, and 11 bases lay in between. The CDR3 length is 16 residues. The V gene is TRBV7-9, the J gene TRBJ2-6; D remains unclear. Sequencing was done on a sample of peripheral blood. The sequence was collected from a man aged 50-60 years with acute or convalescent COVID-19. CDR3 nucleotides: TGTGCCAGCAGCGAAACGTCTAGCTCTGGGGCCAACGTCCTGACTTTC. Translated: CASSETSSSGANVLTF. The variable domain in full, with the rest retrieved from reference TRBV7-9 and TRBJ2-6, is DTGVSQNPRHKITKRGQNVTFRCDPISEHNRLYWYRQTLGQGPEFLTYFQNEAQLEKSRLLSDRFSAERPKGSFSTLEIQRTEQGDSAMYLCASSETSSSGANVLTFGAGSRLTVL.